Listed below are T cell receptor beta chains from one sample, sequenced in a study of T-cell reconstitution after alpha-beta-depleted transplantation in children. TCRdb redid the calling of the PCR reads with MiXCR, one entry per CDR3 protein. The data show about 580,000 distinct CDR3 sequences, with about 21% seen just once and around an eighth held by the top ten. Sequencing was performed on PBMCs, mostly from graft donor cells, taken 360 days after TCRalphabeta/CD19-depleted stem cell transplant. The receptors shown here come from a boy under two years old who had a stem cell transplant for acute myeloid leukemia, so the T cells may come from the graft donor. Each CDR3 is given with its conserved first and last residue. The D gene is left open where the match is weak. Where a row states a size, it is once, few, many or the class of an expanded clone; other rows omit it.

j_gene,v_gene,abundance,d_gene,CDR3nt,CDR3aa
TRBJ1-2,TRBV20-1,few,TRBD1,TGCAGTGCTCGACCCGACAGGGTGGATGGCTACACCTTC,CSARPDRVDGYTF
TRBJ2-7,TRBV27,-,-,TGTGCCAGCAGTTTCACGGGAGACTACGAGCAGTACTTC,CASSFTGDYEQYF
TRBJ1-5,TRBV9,-,-,TGTGCCAGCAGCGAGGGTCCTTCCAATCAGCCCCAGCATTTT,CASSEGPSNQPQHF
TRBJ2-1,TRBV5-1,-,-,TGCGCCAGCAGCCTCCAGTCCTCCTACAATGAGCAGTTCTTC,CASSLQSSYNEQFF
TRBJ2-4,TRBV7-2,many,TRBD2,TGTGCCAGCAGCTCCGCAGCGGGACCAAAGGGCATTCAGTACTTC,CASSSAAGPKGIQYF
TRBJ2-2,TRBV20-1,few,-,TGCAGTCCCCCAGTGGGGAGGTACACGGACACCGGGGAGCTGTTTTTT,CSPPVGRYTDTGELFF
TRBJ2-1,TRBV24-1,-,-,TGTGCCACCAGTGATTTACATTTCGGGACGTCCCAGTTCTTC,CATSDLHFGTSQFF
TRBJ2-6,TRBV12-3/TRBV12-4,few,TRBD1,TGTGCCAGCAACAGGGGGGAATCTGGGGCCAACGTCCTGACTTTC,CASNRGESGANVLTF
TRBJ1-6,TRBV11-3,-,-,TGTGCCAGCAGCTTGTACTACCTAGGGGGAGAGGGCTTCTATAATTCACCCCTCCACTTT,CASSLYYLGGEGFYNSPLHF
TRBJ2-2,TRBV7-9,-,TRBD1,TGTGCCAGCAGCCCCGTCGACAGGGCTCGCGCCGGGGAGCTGTTTTTT,CASSPVDRARAGELFF
TRBJ2-5,TRBV11-2,few,TRBD2,TGTGCCAGCAGCCAAGGGACTAGCGGGGGGGCAGAGGAGACCCAGTACTTC,CASSQGTSGGAEETQYF
TRBJ1-1,TRBV7-9,-,-,TGTGCCAGCAGCCGACCCGCAGGGGCGGTTGAAGCTTTCTTT,CASSRPAGAVEAFF
TRBJ2-1,TRBV9,few,-,TGTGCCAGCAGCGTAGCCACAGGTAAAGGCAATGAGCAGTTCTTC,CASSVATGKGNEQFF
TRBJ2-1,TRBV3-1,-,TRBD2,TGTGCCAGCTGTTTAGATGGGCGGGGGGGCCTCTCCTACAATGAGCAGTTCTTC,CASCLDGRGGLSYNEQFF
TRBJ1-5,TRBV20-1,few,-,TGCAGTGCTGAGGACAGCAATCAGCCCCAGCATTTT,CSAEDSNQPQHF
TRBJ2-1,TRBV7-2,once,TRBD2,TGTGCCAGCAGCTTAGACGGTCGGGGGGGCCATGAGCAGTTCTTC,CASSLDGRGGHEQFF
TRBJ1-5,TRBV12-3/TRBV12-4,many,-,TGTGCCAGCAGTACAGGGTCGGGCGGACAGCCCCAGCATTTT,CASSTGSGGQPQHF
TRBJ2-1,TRBV11-2,-,TRBD2,TGTGCCAGCAGCTTAGTGGGGGGGGACTCCTACAATGAGCAGTTCTTC,CASSLVGGDSYNEQFF
TRBJ2-1,TRBV12-3/TRBV12-4,-,-,TGTGCCAGCAGGCAGGGGGGCGAGACTAGCAGGGTTGACAATGAGCAGTTCTTC,CASRQGGETSRVDNEQFF
TRBJ2-3,TRBV20-1,few,TRBD2,TGCAGTGCCGTAGCGGGGGGGTCGCCCAGCACAGATACGCAGTATTTT,CSAVAGGSPSTDTQYF
TRBJ1-2,TRBV27,-,-,TGTGCCAGCAGTTTATCACGGGGTCAACGATATGGCTACACCTTC,CASSLSRGQRYGYTF
TRBJ1-4,TRBV11-2,-,TRBD1,TGTGCCAGCAGCTTCCCCGGGACAGGGCTTGAAAAACTGTTTTTT,CASSFPGTGLEKLFF
TRBJ2-1,TRBV7-2,many,TRBD2,TGTGCCAGCAGCTTAGTGGGACTAGCGGGGGGCGGGGAGCAGTTCTTC,CASSLVGLAGGGEQFF
TRBJ2-2,TRBV12-3/TRBV12-4,-,TRBD1,TGTGCCAGCAGTTTTTCCCCGGGACAGGGCCTGACCGGGGAGCTGTTTTTT,CASSFSPGQGLTGELFF
TRBJ2-5,TRBV27,-,-,TGTGCCAGCAGTTTATACGCGGGTTGGGAGACCCAGTACTTC,CASSLYAGWETQYF
TRBJ2-5,TRBV29-1,many,TRBD2,TGCAGCGGGACTAGCGGGGAGTGGACCCAGTACTTC,CSGTSGEWTQYF
TRBJ2-1,TRBV29-1,-,-,TGCAGCGTTGCTGGGCCTAGCTCCTACAATGAGCAGTTCTTC,CSVAGPSSYNEQFF
TRBJ1-3,TRBV20-1,-,-,TGCAGTGCTACCGCCGCCCGTGGAAACACCATATATTTT,CSATAARGNTIYF
TRBJ1-1,TRBV29-1,many,-,TGCAGCGCCTGGGCCAACACTGAAGCTTTCTTT,CSAWANTEAFF
TRBJ2-1,TRBV24-1,many,-,TGTGCCACCAGTGATTCCACAATGGGCGTCCTAGCGCGGAATGAGCAGTTCTTC,CATSDSTMGVLARNEQFF
TRBJ2-5,TRBV28,many,-,TGTGCCAGCAGGGGACTGAAGGTGGAGACCCAGTACTTC,CASRGLKVETQYF
TRBJ1-5,TRBV20-1,-,-,TGCAGTGCTAGTCCTCGAGCGAGCAATCAGCCCCAGCATTTT,CSASPRASNQPQHF
TRBJ2-1,TRBV24-1,many,TRBD2,TGTGCCACCAGAGATAGCGGGGGCATCTACAATGAGCAGTTCTTC,CATRDSGGIYNEQFF
TRBJ1-1,TRBV6-1,-,TRBD1,TGTGCCAGCGAAGGGGCAGGGGGCATGAACACTGAAGCTTTCTTT,CASEGAGGMNTEAFF
TRBJ2-3,TRBV4-3,-,TRBD1,TGCGCCAGCAGCCAGACCGGGACAGGGGGGTATACGCAGTATTTT,CASSQTGTGGYTQYF
TRBJ1-2,TRBV15,-,TRBD1,TGTGCCACCAGCAGAGAAAACAGGGGTAACTATGGCTACACCTTC,CATSRENRGNYGYTF
TRBJ2-2,TRBV12-3/TRBV12-4,-,-,TGTGCCAGCAGTTTTGAGGGGGGCCGGACCGGGGAGCTGTTTTTT,CASSFEGGRTGELFF
TRBJ2-5,TRBV20-1,many,-,TGCAGTGCTAACCAAGAGACCCAGTACTTC,CSANQETQYF
TRBJ2-6,TRBV11-2,few,-,TGTGCCAGCAGCTTATTCGGGCTGAGCGGCGGAAGCTCTGGGGCCAACGTCCTGACTTTC,CASSLFGLSGGSSGANVLTF
TRBJ2-4,TRBV12-3/TRBV12-4,-,-,TGTGCCAGCAGTTCCGGCGTCCTAGCCAAAAACATTCAGTACTTC,CASSSGVLAKNIQYF
TRBJ1-2,TRBV20-1,-,-,TGCAGTGCCTTATCGGGCAGGTTGAGCTATGGCTACACCTTC,CSALSGRLSYGYTF
TRBJ2-3,TRBV29-1,few,TRBD2,TGCAGCGTTCCCCTAGCGGGAAGCACAGATACGCAGTATTTT,CSVPLAGSTDTQYF
TRBJ1-1,TRBV6-5,many,-,TGTGCCAGCAGTTACTCGAGGCAGGGAACTGAAGCTTTCTTT,CASSYSRQGTEAFF
TRBJ1-5,TRBV7-8,many,-,TGTGCCAGCAGCTTCGATCCGGATCAGCCCCAGCATTTT,CASSFDPDQPQHF
TRBJ1-1,TRBV6-5,many,-,TGTGCCAGCAGCCCAGGGTCTGAAGCTTTCTTT,CASSPGSEAFF
TRBJ2-5,TRBV10-3,-,-,TGTGCCATCAGTGATTGGTCCAACCAAGAGACCCAGTACTTC,CAISDWSNQETQYF
TRBJ2-7,TRBV4-3,few,-,TGCGCCAGCAGCCAAGTTGAAGCATCCTACGAGCAGTACTTC,CASSQVEASYEQYF
TRBJ2-4,TRBV7-9,many,-,TGTGCCAGCAGCGAGGAATTAGCCAAAAACATTCAGTACTTC,CASSEELAKNIQYF
TRBJ1-1,TRBV12-3/TRBV12-4,-,TRBD1,TGTGCCAGCCTTTTGCCGCCCGGGACAGGGGGCACTGAAGCTTTCTTT,CASLLPPGTGGTEAFF
TRBJ1-6,TRBV20-1,few,-,TGCAGTGCTTTCTACAGGGAGGGTTCTACCCCTCCGACCCTCCACTTT,CSAFYREGSTPPTLHF